The rows below give T cell receptor beta chains drawn from one sample of a study of cytomegalovirus exposure and HLA in healthy donors. Only in-frame clones appear in the TCRdb table, and some are missing; sequencing was by immunoSEQ multiplex PCR. The sample has 150,000 to 200,000 clones; over 75% are singletons. Sequencing was performed on PBMCs. The receptor source for this set is a man aged 18-30 years in good health and CMV-seronegative. CDR3s leave out the opening cysteine and the closing phenylalanine or tryptophan. Size is omitted from some rows. Given values are once, few, many or a class for expanded clones.

clone_size: few; v_call: TRBV14; j_call: TRBJ2-7; cdr3_aa: ASSQDVYEQY
clone_size: few; v_call: TRBV19; j_call: TRBJ2-7; cdr3_aa: ASADRVTYEQY
clone_size: -; v_call: TRBV19; j_call: TRBJ1-2; cdr3_aa: ASSTRTDYGYT
clone_size: once; v_call: TRBV7-2; j_call: TRBJ2-2; cdr3_aa: ASSIGGAGGELF
clone_size: -; v_call: TRBV11-2; j_call: TRBJ1-3; cdr3_aa: ASSLYADRSRPGNTIY
clone_size: -; v_call: TRBV9; j_call: TRBJ1-2; cdr3_aa: ASSASHAARVNDYGYT
clone_size: -; v_call: TRBV5-4; j_call: TRBJ2-2; cdr3_aa: ASSLWGLANTGELF
clone_size: -; v_call: TRBV7-3; j_call: TRBJ1-3; cdr3_aa: ASSLLNIGGAPGNTIY
clone_size: -; v_call: TRBV4-2; j_call: TRBJ2-1; cdr3_aa: ASSHGAGGNDEQF
clone_size: -; v_call: TRBV7-3; j_call: TRBJ2-1; cdr3_aa: ASSLTIARRAYSEQF
clone_size: -; v_call: TRBV29-1; j_call: TRBJ1-2; cdr3_aa: SVERSGINYGYT
clone_size: -; v_call: TRBV2; j_call: TRBJ1-5; cdr3_aa: ASSEALLTRQGPQPQH
clone_size: -; v_call: TRBV9; j_call: TRBJ1-5; cdr3_aa: ASSSGSNQPQH
clone_size: -; v_call: TRBV7-9; j_call: TRBJ2-1; cdr3_aa: ASSSDPSGRPYYNEQF
clone_size: -; v_call: TRBV19; j_call: TRBJ1-5; cdr3_aa: ASSPAGSNQPQH
clone_size: once; v_call: TRBV15; j_call: TRBJ1-3; cdr3_aa: ATSRANPNRVLGNTIY
clone_size: -; v_call: TRBV28; j_call: TRBJ2-2; cdr3_aa: ASSFHRNTGELF
clone_size: -; v_call: TRBV11-2; j_call: TRBJ1-6; cdr3_aa: ASSLAGADNSPLH
clone_size: -; v_call: TRBV5-4; j_call: TRBJ2-5; cdr3_aa: ASSFRGRETQY
clone_size: few; v_call: TRBV6-5; j_call: TRBJ1-5; cdr3_aa: ASRGTGNGQPQH
clone_size: -; v_call: TRBV28; j_call: TRBJ2-1; cdr3_aa: ASWRGTSGSQDNEQF
clone_size: -; v_call: TRBV10-3; j_call: TRBJ1-2; cdr3_aa: AIRVRTDLLRYGYT
clone_size: -; v_call: TRBV4-2; j_call: TRBJ1-2; cdr3_aa: ASSQVGTGNDYGYT
clone_size: -; v_call: TRBV15; j_call: TRBJ2-1; cdr3_aa: ATSRDTENEQF
clone_size: -; v_call: TRBV7-8; j_call: TRBJ2-2; cdr3_aa: ASSLALAGVTGELF
clone_size: -; v_call: TRBV7-8; j_call: TRBJ1-5; cdr3_aa: ASSLTGGYQPQH
clone_size: -; v_call: TRBV5-6; j_call: TRBJ2-6; cdr3_aa: ASSLRSQGLLSVLT
clone_size: -; v_call: TRBV11-2; j_call: TRBJ2-7; cdr3_aa: ASSSAYRVMYEQY
clone_size: -; v_call: TRBV10-3; j_call: TRBJ2-7; cdr3_aa: AISDLQGTSGPVREQY
clone_size: -; v_call: TRBV28; j_call: TRBJ2-5; cdr3_aa: ATTGSGRETQY
clone_size: -; v_call: TRBV4-1; j_call: TRBJ2-7; cdr3_aa: ASSPSGQYDEQY
clone_size: -; v_call: TRBV2; j_call: TRBJ1-5; cdr3_aa: ASSETESNQPQH
clone_size: -; v_call: TRBV6-6; j_call: TRBJ2-1; cdr3_aa: ASSYSRQGYNEQF
clone_size: -; v_call: TRBV4-3; j_call: TRBJ2-6; cdr3_aa: ASSQEWRFSGANVLT
clone_size: -; v_call: TRBV4-1; j_call: TRBJ2-2; cdr3_aa: ASSQVTLPSDRTQDTGELF
clone_size: once; v_call: TRBV27; j_call: TRBJ1-1; cdr3_aa: ASSTLDRANTEAF
clone_size: -; v_call: TRBV7-9; j_call: TRBJ2-7; cdr3_aa: ASSCVPLEGWCEDYEQY
clone_size: -; v_call: TRBV5-8; j_call: TRBJ2-1; cdr3_aa: ASNILQGAVYNEQF
clone_size: -; v_call: TRBV29-1; j_call: TRBJ1-1; cdr3_aa: SAGEGADSTEAF
clone_size: -; v_call: TRBV9; j_call: TRBJ2-1; cdr3_aa: ASSVSGGPHNEQF
clone_size: few; v_call: TRBV6-6; j_call: TRBJ1-6; cdr3_aa: ASSSTISSYNSPLH
clone_size: once; v_call: TRBV6-5; j_call: TRBJ2-2; cdr3_aa: ASSYSRDTGELF
clone_size: -; v_call: TRBV6-4; j_call: TRBJ1-6; cdr3_aa: ASSDSTGFSSPLH
clone_size: -; v_call: TRBV9; j_call: TRBJ2-2; cdr3_aa: ASSPGLALNTGELF
clone_size: -; v_call: TRBV10-3; j_call: TRBJ2-1; cdr3_aa: AISRGTSKTGNEQF
clone_size: -; v_call: TRBV5-5; j_call: TRBJ1-2; cdr3_aa: ASSPLTGVLNWGYT
clone_size: -; v_call: TRBV11-1; j_call: TRBJ2-1; cdr3_aa: ASSSTSGSSYNEQF
clone_size: once; v_call: TRBV4-1; j_call: TRBJ2-3; cdr3_aa: ASSRSSTDTQY
clone_size: -; v_call: TRBV7-2; j_call: TRBJ2-3; cdr3_aa: ASSSGTGLGADTQY
clone_size: -; v_call: TRBV14; j_call: TRBJ2-1; cdr3_aa: ASSQDLARGRVNEQF
clone_size: -; v_call: TRBV4-2; j_call: TRBJ2-3; cdr3_aa: ASSQVGGPAGVSLDTQY
clone_size: few; v_call: TRBV5-4; j_call: TRBJ1-2; cdr3_aa: ASSRPGTDYSGYT
clone_size: -; v_call: TRBV5-1; j_call: TRBJ2-7; cdr3_aa: ASTGQGPYEQY
clone_size: -; v_call: TRBV30; j_call: TRBJ1-2; cdr3_aa: AWSSGPNNYGYT
clone_size: -; v_call: TRBV27; j_call: TRBJ2-2; cdr3_aa: ASMGSGGNTGELF
clone_size: few; v_call: TRBV29-1; j_call: TRBJ2-3; cdr3_aa: SVAGTGERLSTDTQY
clone_size: -; v_call: TRBV9; j_call: TRBJ1-2; cdr3_aa: ASSVQVTGYGYT
clone_size: -; v_call: TRBV6-1; j_call: TRBJ2-7; cdr3_aa: ASSVGTAYEQY
clone_size: -; v_call: TRBV4-3; j_call: TRBJ1-5; cdr3_aa: ASSSHIREPQH